The next 31 T cell receptor beta chains were all read from a single sample in a study of blood T cell repertoires in COVID-19. The assay was immunoSEQ multiplex PCR, and TCRdb's table has in-frame clones only and misses some. Of around 700,000 clones in the sample, about 87% are singletons; the top ten hold roughly 0.25%. The sequenced sample consisted of peripheral blood. These TCRs come from a woman younger than 30 with acute or convalescent COVID-19.

The chain is built from TRBV5-1 and TRBJ1-2; D is ambiguous. The CDR3 contains 14 residues. V was cut by 3 bases and J by 8 bases, with 17 bases left in between. CDR1 is SGHRS, CDR2 YFSETQ, per germline. Here the CDR3 DNA reads TGCGCCAGCAGCTCGTTCTCTCCCAACATGGGCTACACCTTC. This translates into CASSSFSPNMGYTF.

The chain joins TRBV30 to TRBJ1-1; D is unclear. Germline lookup yields CDR1 GTSNPN and CDR2 SVGIG (reference sequence). The germline V and J ends were trimmed by 1 base and 7 bases, with 13 bases remaining between them. The CDR3 totals 13 residues. The CDR3 nucleotides are TGTGCCTGGAGTGACTTAACGGGGATTGAAGCTTTCTTT. Encoded protein: CAWSDLTGIEAFF.

The chain links TRBV4-1 to TRBJ2-7; possibly TRBD2 for D (6 bases). Looked up from germline, CDR1 is MGHRA and CDR2 is YSYEKL. CDR3 length: 15 residues. Trimming cost V 4 bases and J 3 bases, with 16 bases left between them. In nucleotides, the CDR3 is TGCGCCAGCAGCCTGCCCGGGACTCCGGACTACGAGCAGTACTTC. Residues: CASSLPGTPDYEQYF.

The chain couples TRBV4-1 to TRBJ2-5, with TRBD1 matching 7 bases. The CDR3 covers 15 residues. V shed 1 base and J 1 base; nucleotides not matched to a gene: 3. The germline V gene has CDR1 MGHRA and CDR2 YSYEKL. CDR3 bases: TGCGCCAGCAGCCAAGCCCCAGGGGGCCAAGAGACCCAGTACTTC. Protein: CASSQAPGGQETQYF.

This chain links TRBV21-1 with TRBJ1-5; TRBD1, as called in the table, went unchecked against the DNA. TRBV21-1 is a recognized pseudogene. The length of the CDR3 is 14 residues. CDR3 residues: CASSFTGWGQPQHF. The CDR3 nucleotides are TGTGCCAGCAGCTTTACAGGGTGGGGTCAGCCCCAGCATTTT.

In its sample, this clone was seen once. V usage is TRBV20-1 and J usage is TRBJ1-2; maybe TRBD1 (5 bases). In germline, CDR1 is DFQATT, CDR2 SNEGSKA (reference sequence). CDR3 length equals 15 residues. V was cut by 3 bases and J by 4 bases, with 18 bases left in between. This CDR3 reads CSASALGQAGYGYTF. CDR3 DNA sequence: TGCAGTGCTAGTGCCCTGGGGCAGGCCGGCTATGGCTACACCTTC.

V is TRBV7-8 and J is TRBJ1-2; no firm D call. V gave up 0 bases and J gave up 3 bases, with 14 bases separating them. Germline CDR1 is SGHVS and CDR2 is FQNEAQ. The length of the CDR3 is 16 residues. The CDR3 reads CASSLAQPSSYYGYTF. CDR3 bases: TGTGCCAGCAGCTTAGCACAGCCCTCTAGCTACTATGGCTACACCTTC. The whole variable domain, filled in from reference TRBV7-8 and TRBJ1-2, reads GAGVSQSPRYKVAKRGQDVALRCDPISGHVSLFWYQQALGQGPEFLTYFQNEAQLDKSGLPSDRFFAERPEGSVSTLKIQRTQQEDSAVYLCASSLAQPSSYYGYTFGSGTRLTVV.

The chain is built from TRBV9 and TRBJ2-1, with D tentatively TRBD1 (5 bases). Germline assignment: CDR1 SGDLS and CDR2 YYNGEE. This CDR3 comprises 12 residues. V dropped 3 bases and J dropped 8 bases, with 9 bases sitting between them. CDR3 in amino acids: CASSGQSHEQFF. CDR3 DNA sequence: TGTGCCAGCAGCGGACAGAGCCATGAGCAGTTCTTC.

The chain combines TRBV6-5 with TRBJ1-5; TRBD1 matches at 9 bases. This CDR3 has 15 amino acids. From germline, CDR1 is MNHEY and CDR2 SVGAGI. V trimming: 5 bases; J trimming: 6 bases; junction bases outside the gene matches: 8. CDR3 bases: TGTGCCAGCAGTCCTGGGACAGGGCAATCTCAGCCCCAGCATTTT. This codes for CASSPGTGQSQPQHF.

This rearrangement joins TRBV4-2 to TRBJ1-2; the match to TRBD1 covers 9 bases. With 1 base clipped from V and 7 bases from J, the junction kept 10 bases outside the gene matches. The CDR3 loop spans 16 amino acids. Per the germline V gene, CDR1 is LGHNA and CDR2 is YNFKEQ. CDR3 sequence (DNA): TGTGCCAGCAGCCAAGTGGGTGGACAGGGGAGGGGTGGCTACACCTTC. Translation: CASSQVGGQGRGGYTF.

The chain couples TRBV6-4 to TRBJ2-7; 7 bases map to TRBD1. Trimming removed 0 bases from V and 0 bases from J; junction bases left unmatched: 11. The CDR3 spans 18 residues. Germline V CDR1 and CDR2: MRHNA, SNTAGT. CDR3 in amino acids: CASSDSQERDSNSYEQYF. The CDR3 DNA is TGTGCCAGCAGTGACTCTCAGGAGAGGGACAGCAACTCCTACGAGCAGTACTTC.

In this sample, this clone turned up a few times. The V and J genes are TRBV27 and TRBJ2-7; 9 nucleotides align to TRBD2. CDR3 size: 14 residues. Trimming removed 3 bases from V and 3 bases from J; junction bases left unmatched: 3. The germline V gene has CDR1 MNHEY and CDR2 SMNVEV (reference sequence). CDR3 residues: CASSLRGGLYEQYF. For the CDR3, the DNA is TGTGCCAGCAGTTTGCGGGGGGGACTCTACGAGCAGTACTTC.

The chain couples TRBV24-1 to TRBJ2-7, with 8 bases fitting TRBD1. Germline values: CDR1 KGHDR, CDR2 SFDVKD. The CDR3 is 14 residues long. Trimming at V came to 4 bases and at J to 7 bases, leaving 8 bases not matched to a gene. CDR3 protein: CATSEATGVGEQYF. CDR3 in DNA: TGTGCCACCAGTGAGGCGACAGGGGTTGGGGAGCAGTACTTC.

This clone was detected once. The rearrangement uses TRBV3-1 (or the pseudogene TRBV3-2) and TRBJ2-7; 8 bases match TRBD1. Germline CDR1 reads LGHDT; CDR2 reads YNNKEL (reference sequence). V trimming: 5 bases; J trimming: 3 bases; junction bases outside the gene matches: 12. CDR3 length: 16 residues. The CDR3 DNA reads as TGTGCCAGCAGCTTCGAAACTAAAGGACAGGGCTACGAGCAGTACTTC. This gives the protein CASSFETKGQGYEQYF.

The genes are TRBV5-4 and TRBJ2-5; possible D gene TRBD1, 6 bases. This CDR3 region has 14 residues. Per the germline V gene, CDR1 is SGHNT and CDR2 is YYREEE (reference sequence). V lost 0 bases, J lost 5 bases, and 11 bases lay in between. The chain's CDR3 is CASSLANREETQYF. CDR3 in DNA: TGTGCCAGCAGCTTGGCCAACAGGGAGGAGACCCAGTACTTC.

The chain has TRBV4-1 and TRBJ2-3; no clear D. The V and J ends lost 0 bases and 4 bases respectively, with 8 bases between them. This CDR3 contains 14 residues. The germline gives CDR1 MGHRA, CDR2 YSYEKL. The DNA of the CDR3 is TGCGCCAGCAGCCAAGATCCCCCTCCAGATACGCAGTATTTT. Translation: CASSQDPPPDTQYF.

The chain's CDR3 is CASSPGTGRVYSNQPQHF. The CDR3 DNA reads as TGTGCCAGCAGCCCGGGGACAGGGAGAGTTTATAGCAATCAGCCCCAGCATTTT. The chain combines TRBV5-5 with TRBJ1-5, with 9 bases that match TRBD1. V lost 4 bases and J lost 0; bases outside the gene matches: 11. The CDR3 runs to 18 residues. Germline CDR1 reads SGHKS; CDR2 reads YYEKEE (reference sequence). Looking up the rest from reference TRBV5-5 and TRBJ1-5 gives the full variable domain: DAGVTQSPTHLIKTRGQQVTLRCSPISGHKSVSWYQQVLGQGPQFIFQYYEKEERGRGNFPDRFSARQFPNYSSELNVNALLLGDSALYLCASSPGTGRVYSNQPQHFGDGTRLSIL.

This chain uses TRBV5-1 with TRBJ2-2; 9 bases map to TRBD1. The CDR3 is 18 residues long. Germline-derived CDR1 and CDR2 are SGHRS and YFSETQ. The trim removed 4 bases at V and 5 bases at J, leaving 15 bases unmatched. CDR3 coding DNA: TGCGCCAGCAGCCTCCTCCGCCGGGACAGGGATTATACCGGGGAGCTGTTTTTT. Translating it yields CASSLLRRDRDYTGELFF.

The chain links TRBV19 to TRBJ2-5; maybe TRBD1 (6 bases). Germline CDR1 LNHDA, CDR2 SQIVND (reference sequence). The CDR3 has 15 amino acids. The V end lost 3 bases, the J end lost 5 bases, and 16 bases lay between the germline ends. CDR3 protein: CASSINRVTLETQYF. The CDR3 bases are TGTGCCAGTAGTATCAACAGGGTAACGCTGGAGACCCAGTACTTC.

The chain employs TRBV6-5 and TRBJ2-2; 8 bases align to TRBD1. V shed 7 bases and J 1 base; nucleotides not matched to a gene: 5. The CDR3 covers 15 residues. The germline gives CDR1 MNHEY, CDR2 SVGAGI. CDR3 DNA: TGTGCCAGCACCTTCGGGACAGGGAACACCGGGGAGCTGTTTTTT. This encodes CASTFGTGNTGELFF.

CDR3 in amino acids: CASSVYGSNTGELFF. As DNA, the CDR3 is TGTGCCAGCAGCGTATATGGGAGTAACACCGGGGAGCTGTTTTTT. The V call is TRBV9, the J call TRBJ2-2, with TRBD2 as a possible D gene (5 bases). CDR1 SGDLS and CDR2 YYNGEE come from the germline V gene. The CDR3 runs to 15 residues. Trimming shortened V by 1 base and J by 2 bases, and 9 bases separated the two germline ends. The full variable domain, with the rest looked up from reference TRBV9 and TRBJ2-2, is DSGVTQTPKHLITATGQRVTLRCSPRSGDLSVYWYQQSLDQGLQFLIQYYNGEERAKGNILERFSAQQFPDLHSELNLSSLELGDSALYFCASSVYGSNTGELFFGEGSRLTVL.

The chain combines TRBV7-9 with TRBJ2-5; 10 bases fit TRBD1. The CDR3 runs 15 residues. Germline V gene lookup returns CDR1 SEHNR and CDR2 FQNEAQ (reference sequence). V dropped 3 bases and J dropped 5; count of bases not matched to a gene: 6. The CDR3 sequence: CASSFGDRGGETQYF. CDR3 in DNA: TGTGCCAGCAGCTTCGGGGACAGGGGAGGGGAGACCCAGTACTTC.

The chain combines TRBV14 with TRBJ2-3; TRBD2 might be the D (6 bases). CDR1 is SGHDN and CDR2 is FVKESK in the germline V gene. The CDR3 extends over 15 amino acids. The V end lost 4 bases, the J end lost 1 base, and 12 bases lay between the germline ends. CDR3 loop: CASSLLGGGTDTQYF. CDR3 in DNA: TGTGCCAGCAGCCTCCTCGGCGGGGGCACAGATACGCAGTATTTT. The full variable domain, completed using reference TRBV14 and TRBJ2-3, is EAGVTQFPSHSVIEKGQTVTLRCDPISGHDNLYWYRRVMGKEIKFLLHFVKESKQDESGMPNNRFLAERTGGTYSTLKVQPAELEDSGVYFCASSLLGGGTDTQYFGPGTRLTVL.

J is TRBJ1-6 and V is TRBV19, with D possibly TRBD1 on 6 matching bases. Trimming left V 1 base short and J 4 bases short, with 8 bases between. Germline CDR1 LNHDA, CDR2 SQIVND (reference sequence). The CDR3 runs 15 residues. The CDR3 DNA is TGTGCCAGTAGTATAGGACAGGTATATAATTCACCCCTCCACTTT. Residues: CASSIGQVYNSPLHF.

V is TRBV28 and J is TRBJ1-1, with 10 bases lining up with TRBD1. Germline V gives CDR1 MDHEN, CDR2 SYDVKM. J was trimmed by 4 bases and V by 5 bases; bases with no gene match: 13. This CDR3 has 17 residues. The CDR3 region is CASSSPGDRGGGTEAFF. The CDR3 DNA follows: TGTGCCAGCAGTAGCCCCGGGGACAGGGGTGGAGGCACTGAAGCTTTCTTT.

The chain links TRBV29-1 to TRBJ2-7, with 8 bases lining up with TRBD1. J gave up 5 bases and V 5 bases, and 17 bases lay outside the gene matches. Per the germline V gene, CDR1 is SQVTM and CDR2 is ANQGSEA. There are 16 residues in the CDR3. The CDR3, as DNA: TGCAGCGTTTTGATGTTCGTTGGGACAGGAAAACACGAGCAGTACTTC. Translation: CSVLMFVGTGKHEQYF.

This chain connects TRBV14 to TRBJ1-1, with 10 bases fitting TRBD1. Trimming cost V 8 bases and J 0 bases; bases outside gene matches: 6. CDR3 size: 15 residues. Germline lookup yields CDR1 SGHDN and CDR2 FVKESK. CDR3 sequence reads: CASGRTGGLNTEAFF. The CDR3 bases are TGTGCCAGCGGAAGGACAGGGGGATTGAACACTGAAGCTTTCTTT.

The rearrangement uses TRBV19 and TRBJ1-5; 9 nucleotides align to TRBD1. CDR1 is LNHDA and CDR2 is SQIVND in the germline V gene (reference sequence). The CDR3 runs 14 residues. V dropped 3 bases and J dropped 6; count of bases not matched to a gene: 3. Here the CDR3 DNA reads TGTGCCAGTAGTATCGACAGGGGGAGTCAGCCCCAGCATTTT. It encodes CASSIDRGSQPQHF.

This chain uses TRBV2 with TRBJ2-1; TRBD2 is a possible D gene (6 bases). CDR1 SNHLY and CDR2 FYNNEI come from the germline V gene. This CDR3 has 14 residues. Trimming took off 4 bases at V and 8 bases at J, with 15 bases between the two ends. CDR3 sequence: CASSVRLAIDEQFF. The CDR3 nucleotides read TGTGCCAGCAGTGTTCGGCTAGCGATCGATGAGCAGTTCTTC.

This rearrangement joins TRBV12-3 or TRBV12-4 to TRBJ2-3; D is perhaps TRBD1 (6 bases). Trimming shortened V by 3 bases and J by 4 bases, and 8 bases separated the two germline ends. This CDR3 contains 13 residues. CDR3 loop: CASSLGASDTQYF. CDR3 sequence (DNA): TGTGCCAGCAGTTTGGGGGCGTCAGATACGCAGTATTTT.

The chain employs TRBV7-9 and TRBJ1-5, with D possibly being TRBD1 (6 bases). This CDR3 contains 13 residues. CDR1 and CDR2 from the germline V gene are SEHNR and FQNEAQ (reference sequence). Trimming cost V 1 base and J 7 bases, with 8 bases left between them. In DNA, the CDR3 is TGTGCCAGCAGCTTAGATGGGGGCCAGCCCCAGCATTTT. Protein sequence: CASSLDGGQPQHF.